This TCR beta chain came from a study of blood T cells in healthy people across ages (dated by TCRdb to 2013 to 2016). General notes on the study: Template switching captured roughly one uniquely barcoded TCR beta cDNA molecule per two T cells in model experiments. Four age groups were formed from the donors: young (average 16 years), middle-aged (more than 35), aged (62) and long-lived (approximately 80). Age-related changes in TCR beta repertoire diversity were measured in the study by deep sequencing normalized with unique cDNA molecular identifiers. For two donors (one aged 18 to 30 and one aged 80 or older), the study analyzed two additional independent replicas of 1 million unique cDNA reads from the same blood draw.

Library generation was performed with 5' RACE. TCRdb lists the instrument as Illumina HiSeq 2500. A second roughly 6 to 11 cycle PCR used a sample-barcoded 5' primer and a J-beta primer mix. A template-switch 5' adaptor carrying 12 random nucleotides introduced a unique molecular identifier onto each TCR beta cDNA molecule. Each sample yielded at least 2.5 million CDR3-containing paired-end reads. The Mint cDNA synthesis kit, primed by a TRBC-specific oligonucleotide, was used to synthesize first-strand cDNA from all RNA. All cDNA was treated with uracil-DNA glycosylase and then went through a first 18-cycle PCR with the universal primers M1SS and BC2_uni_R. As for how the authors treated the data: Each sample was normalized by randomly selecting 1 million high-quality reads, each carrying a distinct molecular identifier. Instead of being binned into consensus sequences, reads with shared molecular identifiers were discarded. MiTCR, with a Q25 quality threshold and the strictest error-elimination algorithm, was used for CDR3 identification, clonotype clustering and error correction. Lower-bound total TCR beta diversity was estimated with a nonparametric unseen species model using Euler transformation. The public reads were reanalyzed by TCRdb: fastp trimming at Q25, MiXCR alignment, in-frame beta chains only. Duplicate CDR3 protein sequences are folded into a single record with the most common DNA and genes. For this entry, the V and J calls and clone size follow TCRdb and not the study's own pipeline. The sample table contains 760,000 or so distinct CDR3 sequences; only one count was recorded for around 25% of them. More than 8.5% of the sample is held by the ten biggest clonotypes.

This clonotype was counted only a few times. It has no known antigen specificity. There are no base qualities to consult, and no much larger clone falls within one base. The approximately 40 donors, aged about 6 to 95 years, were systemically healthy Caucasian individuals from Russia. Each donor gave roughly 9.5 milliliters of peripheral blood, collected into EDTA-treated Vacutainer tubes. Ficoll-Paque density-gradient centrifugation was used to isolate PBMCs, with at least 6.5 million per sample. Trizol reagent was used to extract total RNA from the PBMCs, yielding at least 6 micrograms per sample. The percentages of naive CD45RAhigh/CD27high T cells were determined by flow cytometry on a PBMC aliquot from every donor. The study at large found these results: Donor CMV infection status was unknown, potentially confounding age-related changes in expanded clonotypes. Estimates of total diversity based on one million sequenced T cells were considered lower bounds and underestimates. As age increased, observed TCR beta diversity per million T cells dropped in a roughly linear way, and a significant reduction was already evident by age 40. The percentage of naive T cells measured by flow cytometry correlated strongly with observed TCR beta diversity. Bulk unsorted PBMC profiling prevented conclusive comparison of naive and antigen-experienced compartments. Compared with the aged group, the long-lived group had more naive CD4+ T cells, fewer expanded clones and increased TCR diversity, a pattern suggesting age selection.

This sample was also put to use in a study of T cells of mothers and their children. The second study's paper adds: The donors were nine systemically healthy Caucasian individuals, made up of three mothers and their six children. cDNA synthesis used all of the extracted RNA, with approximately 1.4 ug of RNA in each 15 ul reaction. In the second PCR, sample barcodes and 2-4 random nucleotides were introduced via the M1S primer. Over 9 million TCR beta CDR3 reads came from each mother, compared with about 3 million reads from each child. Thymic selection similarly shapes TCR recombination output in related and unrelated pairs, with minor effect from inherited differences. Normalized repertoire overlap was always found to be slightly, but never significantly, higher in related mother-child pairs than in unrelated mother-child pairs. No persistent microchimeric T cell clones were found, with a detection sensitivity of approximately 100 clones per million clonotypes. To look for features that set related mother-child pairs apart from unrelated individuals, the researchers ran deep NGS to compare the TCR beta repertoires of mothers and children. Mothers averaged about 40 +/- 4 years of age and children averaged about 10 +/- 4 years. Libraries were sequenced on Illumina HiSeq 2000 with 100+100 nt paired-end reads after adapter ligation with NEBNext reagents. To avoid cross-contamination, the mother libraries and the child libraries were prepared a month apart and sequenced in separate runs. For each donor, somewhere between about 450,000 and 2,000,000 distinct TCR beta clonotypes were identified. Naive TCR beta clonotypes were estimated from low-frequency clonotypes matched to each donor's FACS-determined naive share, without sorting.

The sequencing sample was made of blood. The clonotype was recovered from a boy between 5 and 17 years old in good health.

The CDR3 sequence is CASSLLAGLYNEQFF. The sequence in DNA is TGTGCCAGCAGCTTACTAGCGGGGTTATATAATGAGCAGTTCTTC. This chain joins TRBV11-3 to TRBJ2-1; TRBD2 aligns with 9 central bases. The germline V gene gives CDR1 as SGHNT and CDR2 as YENEEA. The CDR3 goes from the cysteine to the phenylalanine over 15 residues. Just CDR3 DNA is preserved here, 45 bases in frame from base 1. V loses 2 bases at its end and J loses 7 bases; junction bases beyond the gene matches: 6.